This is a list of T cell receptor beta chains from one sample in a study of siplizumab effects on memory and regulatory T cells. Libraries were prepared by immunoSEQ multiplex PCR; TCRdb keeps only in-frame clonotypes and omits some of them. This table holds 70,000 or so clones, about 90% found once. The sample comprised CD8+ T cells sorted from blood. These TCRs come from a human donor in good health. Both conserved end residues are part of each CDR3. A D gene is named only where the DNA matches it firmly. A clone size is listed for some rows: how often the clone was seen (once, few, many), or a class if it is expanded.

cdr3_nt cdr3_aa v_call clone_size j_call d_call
TGTGCCAGTAGAGCGGGGCAAAATCAAGAGACCCAGTACTTC CASRAGQNQETQYF TRBV19 . TRBJ2-5 TRBD2
TGCAGCGTTTGGGGCGGGATAAGTACAGATACGCAGTATTTT CSVWGGISTDTQYF TRBV29-1 . TRBJ2-3 .
TGTGCCAGCAGTTTGGTAAACGGGGGGGTGTACAATGAGCAGTTCTTC CASSLVNGGVYNEQFF TRBV27 . TRBJ2-1 TRBD2
TGCGCCAGCAGCCAAGCGAGTCTTGGTACTGGAAACACCATATATTTT CASSQASLGTGNTIYF TRBV4-1 . TRBJ1-3 .
TGTGCCAGTAGCTACGGGACGCGGGGTCAGCCCCAGCATTTT CASSYGTRGQPQHF TRBV19 few TRBJ1-5 .
TGTGCCAGCAGCCCGACAGAAGGGACTGAAGCTTTCTTT CASSPTEGTEAFF TRBV7-3 once TRBJ1-1 .
TGTGCCAGCAGCTTATTAGAAACCTACGAGCAGTACTTC CASSLLETYEQYF TRBV7-8 once TRBJ2-7 .
TGTGCCAGCAGTTTATCGGGACAGGGGCCGTCGGGCACTGAAGCTTTCTTT CASSLSGQGPSGTEAFF TRBV27 . TRBJ1-1 TRBD1
TGTGCTAGTGTTAAGGACGGACTCCTGGCGGGGGAGCAGTACTTC CASVKDGLLAGEQYF TRBV12-5 few TRBJ2-7 .
TGTGCCAGCAGTTTGCTTGCGGGTGGCACAGATACGCAGTATTTT CASSLLAGGTDTQYF TRBV27 once TRBJ2-3 .
TGTGCCAGTAGCCCGGACGGATTCACAGATACGCAGTATTTT CASSPDGFTDTQYF TRBV5-6 . TRBJ2-3 .
TGCGCCAGCAGCCAAGCCGGGACACCCCAGTACGAGCAGTACTTC CASSQAGTPQYEQYF TRBV4-1 . TRBJ2-7 .
TGCGCCAGCAGCCAGTACACAAACAGCAATCAGCCCCAGCATTTT CASSQYTNSNQPQHF TRBV7-9 . TRBJ1-5 .
TGTGCCAGCAGGACAGGGGGCAATGAAAAACTGTTTTTT CASRTGGNEKLFF TRBV27 . TRBJ1-4 TRBD1
TGTGCCAGCAGCTTAACGGAGACCCAGTACTTC CASSLTETQYF TRBV11-2 . TRBJ2-5 .
TGTGCCAGTAGTACAGGGGACCTGTGGGAGACCCAGTACTTC CASSTGDLWETQYF TRBV19 . TRBJ2-5 .
TGTGCCAGCAGCCAAAGGGCCCTTTACAATGAGCAGTTCTTC CASSQRALYNEQFF TRBV14 . TRBJ2-1 .
TGTGCCAGCAGTTATGACACAGGGGTAAACACTGAAGCTTTCTTT CASSYDTGVNTEAFF TRBV6-6 . TRBJ1-1 TRBD1
TGTGCCAGCAGCTCACAGACGAACTGGAACACTGAAGCTTTCTTT CASSSQTNWNTEAFF TRBV27 . TRBJ1-1 .
TGCGCCAGCAGCCTAGGGAGGTTGAATGAGCAGTTCTTC CASSLGRLNEQFF TRBV4-1 . TRBJ2-1 .
TGCGCCAGCAGCTTGGAAGACAGGCAACTCTCCTACGAGCAGTACTTC CASSLEDRQLSYEQYF TRBV5-1 . TRBJ2-7 .
TGCAGTGCTATTCTGATCGCTGAAGCTTTCTTT CSAILIAEAFF TRBV20-1 . TRBJ1-1 .
TGTGCCAGCAGTGCGGGACAGGGTGACACCGGGGAGCTGTTTTTT CASSAGQGDTGELFF TRBV2 once TRBJ2-2 TRBD1
TGCAGCGTTGAAGACAGGTTGAACACTGAAGCTTTCTTT CSVEDRLNTEAFF TRBV29-1 . TRBJ1-1 .
TGTGCCAGCAGTGTAGGGGAGGGACAGGCCTTACTGAAAGGGGAGCAGTACTTC CASSVGEGQALLKGEQYF TRBV25-1 . TRBJ2-7 .
TGTGCCAGCAGTGTTCCCGGAGGGGCTTTAGATGGCTACACCTTC CASSVPGGALDGYTF TRBV6-5 . TRBJ1-2 .
TGCAGCGCTACTAGAGTCTGGGAGCAGGGGGAAGATACGCAGTATTTT CSATRVWEQGEDTQYF TRBV29-1 . TRBJ2-3 TRBD1
TGTGCCAGCAGTCCGACAGGGGAAAATGAAGCTTTCTTT CASSPTGENEAFF TRBV27 once TRBJ1-1 TRBD1
TGTGCCAGCGGACCCGGGACAGCAGATCAGCCCCAGCATTTT CASGPGTADQPQHF TRBV19 . TRBJ1-5 TRBD1
TGTGCCAGCAGCAAAGCGGGGGTACGAGCGGGAGGGCGGGATGAGCAGTTCTTC CASSKAGVRAGGRDEQFF TRBV21-1 . TRBJ2-1 .
TGTGCCAGCAGCTTGGGACCTGACTACACTGAAGCTTTCTTT CASSLGPDYTEAFF TRBV5-5 . TRBJ1-1 .
TGTGCCAGCAGCCCGAGCCCGGGACAGAACCTCTACGAGCAGTACTTC CASSPSPGQNLYEQYF TRBV6-6 once TRBJ2-7 TRBD1
TGTGCCAGCAGCTTATCCGAAGCCCACGAGCAGTACTTC CASSLSEAHEQYF TRBV11-2 . TRBJ2-7 .
TGTGCCAGCAGTCCCCGTGGGGTGGGTATGAACACTGAAGCTTTCTTT CASSPRGVGMNTEAFF TRBV27 . TRBJ1-1 .
TGTGCCAGCAGTGAGGGCGCTTCCCGAGCCGAGCAGTACTTC CASSEGASRAEQYF TRBV25-1 . TRBJ2-7 .
TGTGCCAGCAGCCCCGAAAGGGCGCCTAATGAAAAACTGTTTTTT CASSPERAPNEKLFF TRBV7-9 . TRBJ1-4 .
TGTGCCAGCAGTTACCCAGGGATGAATTCACCCCTCCACTTT CASSYPGMNSPLHF TRBV6-6 . TRBJ1-6 .
TGTGCCAGCAGCTTAATTTTACCACACGACAGGGGGGAAGAGCAGTACTTC CASSLILPHDRGEEQYF TRBV5-8 . TRBJ2-7 TRBD1
TGTGCCAGCAGCCAAGATAGCGGGGTCTCCTACAATGAGCAGTTCTTC CASSQDSGVSYNEQFF TRBV4-2 . TRBJ2-1 TRBD2
TGTGCCAGCAGCCCGGTCGGCTCCTACGAGCAGTACTTC CASSPVGSYEQYF TRBV7-9 . TRBJ2-7 .
TGTGCCAGCAGCGGGACAGATAGGGATGCCTTC CASSGTDRDAF TRBV5-6 . TRBJ1-2 TRBD1
TGTGCCAGCAGCGAGACAGGGTGGGGCTACGAGCAGTACTTC CASSETGWGYEQYF TRBV6-6 . TRBJ2-7 TRBD1
TGTGCCAGTAGTGTTTCCTCCGGACGGTACAATGAGCAGTTCTTC CASSVSSGRYNEQFF TRBV19 . TRBJ2-1 .
TGCGCCAGCAGCCAAGATGGTGCGAACACCGGGGAGCTGTTTTTT CASSQDGANTGELFF TRBV4-1 . TRBJ2-2 .
TGTGCCAGCAGTTTAGTATGGTCCGATACGCAGTATTTT CASSLVWSDTQYF TRBV27 . TRBJ2-3 .
TGCGCCAGCAGCGACTCAGGGTGGGAGGAACTGTTTTTT CASSDSGWEELFF TRBV5-1 . TRBJ1-4 .
TGTGCCAGCAGCTCTACGACTAGCCTCTCCTACGAGCAGTACTTC CASSSTTSLSYEQYF TRBV13 . TRBJ2-7 TRBD2
TGTGCCAGCTCACCAGACAGTTCAACTAATGAGGAACTGTTTTTT CASSPDSSTNEELFF TRBV18 . TRBJ1-4 .
TGTGCCAGCAGTATAACAGGGGGCTGGACAGATACGCAGTATTTT CASSITGGWTDTQYF TRBV6-5 . TRBJ2-3 TRBD1
TGCGCCAGCCGTAGCGGGGGGCCAGAGGGCACAGATACGCAGTATTTT CASRSGGPEGTDTQYF TRBV4-1 . TRBJ2-3 TRBD2
TGTGCCAGCAGTTACTCCCCGGACAGGGGGAGTCAGCCCCAGCATTTT CASSYSPDRGSQPQHF TRBV6-5 . TRBJ1-5 TRBD1
TGTGCCAGCAGCGTACCCACCGGGCGGGAGGGCCCACATGAGCAGTTCTTC CASSVPTGREGPHEQFF TRBV9 . TRBJ2-1 TRBD2